This T cell receptor (beta chain) stems from a study of Graves' ophthalmopathy and Graves' hyperthyroidism. On the study more broadly: Samples of peripheral blood were obtained at initial diagnosis, prior to treatment of any kind.

Findings and limits, study-wide: Thyroid clonotypes that were expanded above 0.001 frequency mostly also appeared in blood.

The V gene lost 0 bases and the J gene lost 3 bases, with 8 bases spanning the gap. There are 15 residues in the CDR3. The germline gives CDR1 KGHSH, CDR2 LQKENI. Only newly diagnosed hyperthyroidism patients aged 18 to 65, with under 2 months' duration, were enrolled. PBMCs were isolated from a roughly 9 ml sample of fresh peripheral blood. The sample holds a few counts of this clonotype. No antigen is known for it. Amplified material comprised TCR beta CDR3 regions derived from RNA transcripts. HTBI primers were used in a first-round RT-PCR, which preceded a second-round multiplex PCR. TCRdb ran MiXCR on the multiplex PCR reads and lists one entry per CDR3 protein. Seen here are 350,000 to 450,000 distinct CDR3 sequences, approximately 21% observed once, and the top ten hold around 3.1%.

The source is a woman between 18 and 29 years old with stable Graves' hyperthyroidism. The specimen sequenced was peripheral blood. This chain links TRBV18 with TRBJ2-2, with a possible D match to TRBD2 (6 bases). The CDR3 protein is CASSPPRGYTGELFF. Here the CDR3 DNA reads TGTGCCAGCTCACCACCGCGGGGCTACACCGGGGAGCTGTTTTTT.